This TCR beta chain was profiled in a study of response to subunit inactivated influenza vaccine. One entry per CDR3 protein results from TCRdb running MiXCR on the RT-PCR reads. The sample has fewer than 650,000 distinct CDR3 sequences, 10% to 15% seen once. In germline, CDR1 is LGHNA, CDR2 YSLEER. The CDR3 runs to 16 residues. Unmatched junction bases numbered 6, after V lost 1 base and J lost 2 bases. The table lists this clonotype with a few counts. This receptor was identified in a man aged 50-60 years who received an inactivated influenza vaccine. The genes are TRBV4-3 and TRBJ2-5; 8 bases align to TRBD2. This material consisted of PBMCs from blood, taken 40 to 50 days after vaccination. The DNA for the CDR3 is TGCGCCAGCAGCCAAGGGTATCCGGGAGGGCAAGAGACCCAGTACTTC. Translating it yields CASSQGYPGGQETQYF.